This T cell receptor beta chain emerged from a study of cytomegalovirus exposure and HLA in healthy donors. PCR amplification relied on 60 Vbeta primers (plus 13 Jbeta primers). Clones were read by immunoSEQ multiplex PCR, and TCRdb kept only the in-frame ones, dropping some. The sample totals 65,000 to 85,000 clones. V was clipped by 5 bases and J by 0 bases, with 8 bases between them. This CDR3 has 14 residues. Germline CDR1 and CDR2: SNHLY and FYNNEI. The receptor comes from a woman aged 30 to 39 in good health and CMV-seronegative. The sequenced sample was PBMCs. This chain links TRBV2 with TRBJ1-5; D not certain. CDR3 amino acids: CASSQAYSNQPQHF. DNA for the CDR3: TGTGCCAGCAGTCAGGCTTATAGCAATCAGCCCCAGCATTTT.